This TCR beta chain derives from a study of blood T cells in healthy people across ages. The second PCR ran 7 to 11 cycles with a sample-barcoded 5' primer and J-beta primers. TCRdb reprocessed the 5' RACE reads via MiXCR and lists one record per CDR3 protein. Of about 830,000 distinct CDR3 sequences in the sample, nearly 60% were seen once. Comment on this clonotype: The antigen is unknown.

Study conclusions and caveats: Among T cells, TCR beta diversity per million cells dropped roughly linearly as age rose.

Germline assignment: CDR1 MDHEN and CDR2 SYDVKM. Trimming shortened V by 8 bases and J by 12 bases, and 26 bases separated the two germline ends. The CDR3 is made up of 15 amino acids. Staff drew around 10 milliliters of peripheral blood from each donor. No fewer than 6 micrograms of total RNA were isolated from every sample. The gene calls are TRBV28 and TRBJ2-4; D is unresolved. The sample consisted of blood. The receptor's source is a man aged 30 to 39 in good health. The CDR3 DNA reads TGTGCCAGCGAGACCTCCCGGGTGTTCTTGAGCCCTCAGTACTTC. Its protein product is CASETSRVFLSPQYF.